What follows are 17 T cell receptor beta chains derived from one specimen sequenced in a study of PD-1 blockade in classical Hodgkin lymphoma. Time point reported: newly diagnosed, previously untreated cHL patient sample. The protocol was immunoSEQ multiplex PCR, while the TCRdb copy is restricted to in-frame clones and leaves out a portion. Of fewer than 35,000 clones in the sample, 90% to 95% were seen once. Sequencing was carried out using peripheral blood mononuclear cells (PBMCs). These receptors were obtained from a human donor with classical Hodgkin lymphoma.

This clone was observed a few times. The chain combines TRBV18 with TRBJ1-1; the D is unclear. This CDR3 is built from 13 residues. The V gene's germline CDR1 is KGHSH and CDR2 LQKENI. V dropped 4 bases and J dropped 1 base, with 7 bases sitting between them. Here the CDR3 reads CASSQAPNTEAFF. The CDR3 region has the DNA TGTGCCAGCTCACAGGCACCGAACACTGAAGCTTTCTTT. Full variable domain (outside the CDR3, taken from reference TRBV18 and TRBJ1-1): NAGVMQNPRHLVRRRGQEARLRCSPMKGHSHVYWYRQLPEEGLKFMVYLQKENIIDESGMPKERFSAEFPKEGPSILRIQQVVRGDSAAYFCASSQAPNTEAFFGQGTRLTVV.

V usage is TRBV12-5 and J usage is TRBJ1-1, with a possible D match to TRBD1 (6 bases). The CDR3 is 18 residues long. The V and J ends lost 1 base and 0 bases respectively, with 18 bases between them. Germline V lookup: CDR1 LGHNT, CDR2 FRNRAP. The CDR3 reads CASGLETGAGDLNTEAFF. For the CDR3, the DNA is TGTGCTAGTGGTTTGGAAACGGGGGCAGGGGATTTGAACACTGAAGCTTTCTTT.

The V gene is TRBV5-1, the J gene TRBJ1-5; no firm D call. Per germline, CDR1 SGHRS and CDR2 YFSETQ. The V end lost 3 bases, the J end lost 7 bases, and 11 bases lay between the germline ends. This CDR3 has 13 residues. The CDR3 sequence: CASSWEGNQPQHF. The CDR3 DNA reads TGCGCCAGCAGCTGGGAGGGAAACCAGCCCCAGCATTTT.

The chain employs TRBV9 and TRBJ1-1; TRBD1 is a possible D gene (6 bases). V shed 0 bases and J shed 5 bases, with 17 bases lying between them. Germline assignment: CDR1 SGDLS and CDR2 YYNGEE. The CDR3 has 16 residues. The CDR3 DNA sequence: TGTGCCAGCAGCGTAGAGGGACGGGGGGCATGGACTGAAGCTTTCTTT. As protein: CASSVEGRGAWTEAFF. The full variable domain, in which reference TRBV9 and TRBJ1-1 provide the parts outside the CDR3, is DSGVTQTPKHLITATGQRVTLRCSPRSGDLSVYWYQQSLDQGLQFLIQYYNGEERAKGNILERFSAQQFPDLHSELNLSSLELGDSALYFCASSVEGRGAWTEAFFGQGTRLTVV.

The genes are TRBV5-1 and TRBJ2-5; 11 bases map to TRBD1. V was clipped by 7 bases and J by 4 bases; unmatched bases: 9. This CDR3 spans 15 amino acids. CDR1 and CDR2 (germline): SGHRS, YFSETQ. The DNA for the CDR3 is TGCGCCAGCGTGAACGTCGGGACAGGGGGAGAGACCCAGTACTTC. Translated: CASVNVGTGGETQYF.

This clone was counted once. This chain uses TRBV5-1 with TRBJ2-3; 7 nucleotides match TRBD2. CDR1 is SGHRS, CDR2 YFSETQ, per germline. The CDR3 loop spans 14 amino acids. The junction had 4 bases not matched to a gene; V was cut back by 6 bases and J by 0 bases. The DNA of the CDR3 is TGCGCCAGCATGTACGGGGGGAGCACAGATACGCAGTATTTT. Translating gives CASMYGGSTDTQYF. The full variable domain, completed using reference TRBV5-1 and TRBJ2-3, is KAGVTQTPRYLIKTRGQQVTLSCSPISGHRSVSWYQQTPGQGLQFLFEYFSETQRNKGNFPGRFSGRQFSNSRSEMNVSTLELGDSALYLCASMYGGSTDTQYFGPGTRLTVL.

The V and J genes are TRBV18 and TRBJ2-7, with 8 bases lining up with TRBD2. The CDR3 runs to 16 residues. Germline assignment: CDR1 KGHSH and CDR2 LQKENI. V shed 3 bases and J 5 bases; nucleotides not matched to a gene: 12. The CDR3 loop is CASSPTTSAISHEQYF. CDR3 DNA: TGTGCCAGCTCACCCACGACTAGCGCGATTAGCCACGAGCAGTACTTC.

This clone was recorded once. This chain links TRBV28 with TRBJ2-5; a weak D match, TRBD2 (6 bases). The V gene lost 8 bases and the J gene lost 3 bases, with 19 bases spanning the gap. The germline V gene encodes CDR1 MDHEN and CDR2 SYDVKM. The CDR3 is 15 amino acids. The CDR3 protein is CASLARQNVKETQYF. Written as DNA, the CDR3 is TGTGCCAGCCTAGCGCGGCAGAATGTGAAAGAGACCCAGTACTTC.

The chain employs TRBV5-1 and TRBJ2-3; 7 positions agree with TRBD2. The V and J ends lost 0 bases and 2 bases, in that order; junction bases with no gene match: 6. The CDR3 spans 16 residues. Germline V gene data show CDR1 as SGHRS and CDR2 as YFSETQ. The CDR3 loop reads CASSLDGLELTDTQYF. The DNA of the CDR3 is TGCGCCAGCAGCTTGGATGGACTAGAGCTCACAGATACGCAGTATTTT.

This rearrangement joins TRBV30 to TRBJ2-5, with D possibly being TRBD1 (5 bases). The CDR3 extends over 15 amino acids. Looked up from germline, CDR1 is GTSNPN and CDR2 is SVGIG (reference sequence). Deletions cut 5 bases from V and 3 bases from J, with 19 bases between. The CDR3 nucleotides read TGTGCCTGGGGTTTAATTTACACAGGAGAAGAGACCCAGTACTTC. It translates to CAWGLIYTGEETQYF.

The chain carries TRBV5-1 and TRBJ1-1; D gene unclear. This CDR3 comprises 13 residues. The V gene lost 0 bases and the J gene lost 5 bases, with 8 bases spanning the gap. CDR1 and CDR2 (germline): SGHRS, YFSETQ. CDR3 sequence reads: CASSLGASTEAFF. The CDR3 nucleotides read TGCGCCAGCAGCTTGGGGGCATCTACTGAAGCTTTCTTT.

The CDR3 coding sequence is TGTGCCAGCAGCACGGGACTAGCGGGACAAGAGACCCAGTACTTC. Protein sequence: CASSTGLAGQETQYF. This rearrangement joins TRBV5-4 to TRBJ2-5; 13 nucleotides match TRBD2. This CDR3 is built from 15 residues. Per germline, CDR1 SGHNT and CDR2 YYREEE (reference sequence). V trimming: 4 bases; J trimming: 2 bases; junction bases outside the gene matches: 2.

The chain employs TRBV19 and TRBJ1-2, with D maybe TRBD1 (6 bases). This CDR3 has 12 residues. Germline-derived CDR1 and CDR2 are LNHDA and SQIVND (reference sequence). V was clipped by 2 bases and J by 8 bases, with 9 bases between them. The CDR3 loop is CASSISRGGYTF. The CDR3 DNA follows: TGTGCCAGTAGTATATCCAGGGGCGGCTACACCTTC.

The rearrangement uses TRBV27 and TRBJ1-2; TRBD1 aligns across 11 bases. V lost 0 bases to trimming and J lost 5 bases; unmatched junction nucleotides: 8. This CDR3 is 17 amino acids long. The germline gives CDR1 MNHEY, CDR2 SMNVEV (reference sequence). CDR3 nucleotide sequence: TGTGCCAGCAGTTTATCGTTCCTGGACAGGGGGCATTATGGCTACACCTTC. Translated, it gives CASSLSFLDRGHYGYTF.

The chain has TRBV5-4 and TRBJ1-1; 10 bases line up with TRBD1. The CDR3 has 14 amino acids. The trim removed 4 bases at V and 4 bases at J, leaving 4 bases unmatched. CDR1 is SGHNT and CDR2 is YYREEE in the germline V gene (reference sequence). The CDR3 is CASSPGQGVTEAFF. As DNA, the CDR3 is TGTGCCAGCAGCCCAGGACAGGGGGTCACTGAAGCTTTCTTT.

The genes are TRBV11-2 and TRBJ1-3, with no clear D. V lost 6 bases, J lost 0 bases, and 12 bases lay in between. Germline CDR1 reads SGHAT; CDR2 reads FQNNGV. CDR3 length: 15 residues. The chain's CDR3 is CASRKTVSSGNTIYF. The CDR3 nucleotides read TGTGCCAGCAGGAAGACCGTTAGCTCTGGAAACACCATATATTTT.

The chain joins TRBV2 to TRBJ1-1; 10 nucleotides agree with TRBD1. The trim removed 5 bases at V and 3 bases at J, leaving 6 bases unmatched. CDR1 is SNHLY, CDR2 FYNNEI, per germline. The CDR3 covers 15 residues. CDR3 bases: TGTGCCAGCAGTCATTTCGGACAGGGGGACACTGAAGCTTTCTTT. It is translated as CASSHFGQGDTEAFF.